This T cell receptor beta chain was obtained from a study of T cells expressing NK-cell markers. Study background: Sorted T-cell subsets CD3+CD56+NKG2C+, CD3+CD56+NKG2C- and CD3+CD56-NKG2C+ were TCR beta-sequenced. Points from the study as a whole: Topping the CD3+CD56-NKG2C+ fraction as well were these clonotypes, in a few donors.

TCRdb reprocessed the 5' RACE reads and reports one entry per CDR3 protein, with no DNA. This table lists about 260,000 distinct CDR3 sequences. As to this clonotype: Its antigen is not identified.

The sample consisted of blood T cells: a sorted CD56 or NKG2C T cell subset, CD4+ or CD8+ T cells, or bulk PBMC T cells (not recorded which). The receptor was isolated from a woman between 18 and 70 years old in good health.

The CDR3 is CASSLVAASYNEQFF. The V and J genes are TRBV5-4 and TRBJ2-1; TCRdb proposes TRBD2, but this gene call is untestable without DNA. The CDR3 runs 15 residues. From germline, CDR1 is SGHNT and CDR2 YYREEE (reference sequence). Filled out from reference TRBV5-4 and TRBJ2-1, the complete variable domain reads ETGVTQSPTHLIKTRGQQVTLRCSSQSGHNTVSWYQQALGQGPQFIFQYYREEENGRGNFPPRFSGLQFPNYSSELNVNALELDDSALYLCASSLVAASYNEQFFGPGTRLTVL.